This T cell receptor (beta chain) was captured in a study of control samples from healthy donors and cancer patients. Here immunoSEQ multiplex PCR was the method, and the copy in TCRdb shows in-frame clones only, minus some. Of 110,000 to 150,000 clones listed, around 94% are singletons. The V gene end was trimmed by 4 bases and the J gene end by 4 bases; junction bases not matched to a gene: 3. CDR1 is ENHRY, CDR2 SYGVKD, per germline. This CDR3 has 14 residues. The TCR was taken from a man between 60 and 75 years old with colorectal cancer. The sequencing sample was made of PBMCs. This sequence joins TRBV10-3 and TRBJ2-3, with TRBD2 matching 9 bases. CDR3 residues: CAISALAGSDTQYF. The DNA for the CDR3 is TGTGCCATCAGTGCACTAGCGGGCTCAGATACGCAGTATTTT.